The 9 T cell receptor beta chains presented below share a single source sample, sequenced in a study of OX40 agonist ivuxolimab in advanced cancers. Clones were read by immunoSEQ multiplex PCR, and TCRdb kept only the in-frame ones, dropping some. The sample shows tens of thousands of clones, 70% to 90% of them seen only once. The input for sequencing was CD4+ or CD8+ T cells sorted from blood, taken in a trial of the OX40 agonist ivuxolimab. The receptor source for this set is an adult with an advanced solid tumor such as melanoma, head and neck, liver or kidney cancer.

The chain is built from TRBV7-8 and TRBJ1-5, with D unresolved. This CDR3 has 13 amino acids. Trimming removed 0 bases at V and 5 bases at J, with 5 bases between. The germline gives CDR1 SGHVS, CDR2 FQNEAQ. CDR3: CASSLAEDQPQHF. CDR3 bases: TGTGCCAGCAGCTTAGCAGAGGATCAGCCCCAGCATTTT.

The J gene is TRBJ1-1, the V gene TRBV9; D uncertain. The CDR3 loop spans 14 amino acids. Trimming stripped 2 bases from V and 2 bases from J, with 10 bases between. Germline CDR1 and CDR2: SGDLS and YYNGEE. This CDR3 is CASSVGRRNTEAFF. The CDR3 coding sequence is TGTGCCAGCAGCGTCGGCAGACGAAACACTGAAGCTTTCTTT.

The rearrangement uses TRBV7-8 and TRBJ1-1; D is unresolved. Trimming pared 8 bases from V and 3 bases from J, leaving 10 bases between. Germline V gene data show CDR1 as SGHVS and CDR2 as FQNEAQ. The length of the CDR3 is 12 residues. The DNA for the CDR3 is TGTGCCAGCGAGGACCCAGACACTGAAGCTTTCTTT. It is translated as CASEDPDTEAFF.

This chain links TRBV14 with TRBJ2-5, with D tentatively TRBD2 (5 bases). The CDR3 has 14 residues. Germline V gene sequence: CDR1 SGHDN, CDR2 FVKESK. The V and J ends lost 1 base and 6 bases respectively, with 12 bases between them. The CDR3 loop is CASSQAWRSQTQYF. The CDR3 DNA reads as TGTGCCAGCAGCCAAGCCTGGAGGTCTCAGACCCAGTACTTC.

The chain recombines TRBV5-1 with TRBJ2-7; 9 nucleotides agree with TRBD1. V was pared by 5 bases and J by 5 bases, with 17 bases of the junction left unmatched. This CDR3 spans 17 amino acids. CDR1 is SGHRS and CDR2 is YFSETQ in the germline V gene. CDR3 amino acids: CASSSSPSGTGNHEQYF. For the CDR3, the DNA is TGCGCCAGCAGTTCCTCGCCATCCGGGACAGGGAATCACGAGCAGTACTTC. Complete variable domain (other parts from reference TRBV5-1 and TRBJ2-7): KAGVTQTPRYLIKTRGQQVTLSCSPISGHRSVSWYQQTPGQGLQFLFEYFSETQRNKGNFPGRFSGRQFSNSRSEMNVSTLELGDSALYLCASSSSPSGTGNHEQYFGPGTRLTVT.

The chain has TRBV5-8 and TRBJ2-5; D uncertain. CDR1 and CDR2 (germline): SGHTS, YDEGEE. The CDR3 covers 12 residues. Trimming pared 2 bases from V and 7 bases from J, leaving 9 bases between. The CDR3 region is CASSLQPGTQYF. CDR3 nucleotides: TGTGCCAGCAGCTTACAGCCAGGGACCCAGTACTTC.

This chain connects TRBV7-8 to TRBJ2-7, with D unresolved. Germline CDR1 SGHVS, CDR2 FQNEAQ. V lost 1 base and J lost 6, with 10 bases in between. This CDR3 is built from 13 residues. The CDR3 region is CASSLGSPLEQYV. CDR3 DNA: TGTGCCAGCAGCTTAGGAAGTCCCCTCGAGCAGTACGTC.

The rearrangement uses TRBV19 and TRBJ2-2; 8 bases map to TRBD2. The CDR3 is made up of 16 amino acids. Germline assignment: CDR1 LNHDA and CDR2 SQIVND (reference sequence). The J segment lost 3 bases and the V segment lost 9 bases, leaving 12 bases of the junction unmatched. The CDR3 spells CASRPELAVYTGELFF. The CDR3 bases are TGTGCCAGCCGCCCGGAACTAGCGGTATACACCGGGGAGCTGTTTTTT.

The chain combines TRBV7-6 with TRBJ2-3; D is perhaps TRBD1 or TRBD2 (5 bases each). The CDR3 has 13 amino acids. The germline V gene has CDR1 SGHVS and CDR2 FNYEAQ. The V and J ends lost 0 bases and 8 bases respectively, with 9 bases between them. This CDR3 reads CASSLASRGTQYF. As DNA, the CDR3 is TGTGCCAGCAGCTTAGCGTCGAGGGGTACGCAGTATTTT.